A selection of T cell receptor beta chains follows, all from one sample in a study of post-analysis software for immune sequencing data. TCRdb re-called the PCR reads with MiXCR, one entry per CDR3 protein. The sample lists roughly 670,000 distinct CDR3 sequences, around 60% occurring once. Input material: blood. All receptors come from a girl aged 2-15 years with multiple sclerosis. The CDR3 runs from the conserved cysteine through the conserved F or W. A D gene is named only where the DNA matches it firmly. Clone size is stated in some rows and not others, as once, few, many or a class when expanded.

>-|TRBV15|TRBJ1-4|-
CATSRDRVTNEKLFF
TGTGCCACCAGCAGAGATAGAGTGACCAATGAAAAACTGTTTTTT
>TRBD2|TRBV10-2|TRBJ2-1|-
CASSILAGTDNEQFF
TGCGCCAGCAGCATACTAGCGGGGACCGACAATGAGCAGTTCTTC
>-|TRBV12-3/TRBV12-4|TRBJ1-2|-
CASSRVAKGFGGYTF
TGTGCCAGCAGTCGCGTGGCGAAGGGATTCGGCGGCTACACCTTC
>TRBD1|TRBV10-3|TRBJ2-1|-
CAIRSDRVGSEQFF
TGTGCCATCAGGTCGGACAGGGTTGGGAGTGAGCAGTTCTTC
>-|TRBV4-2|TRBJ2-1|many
CASSRANEQFF
TGTGCCAGCAGCCGTGCCAATGAGCAGTTCTTC
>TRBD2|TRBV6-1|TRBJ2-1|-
CASRILAANEQFF
TGTGCCAGCAGGATCCTAGCGGCCAATGAGCAGTTCTTC
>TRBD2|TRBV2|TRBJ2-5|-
CASRSRGGQETQYF
TGTGCCAGCAGGAGCCGGGGGGGGCAAGAGACCCAGTACTTC
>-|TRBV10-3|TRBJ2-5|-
CAIGAGSQETQYF
TGTGCCATCGGGGCGGGGTCCCAAGAGACCCAGTACTTC
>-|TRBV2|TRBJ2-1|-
CASSRNMLNTLYNEQFF
TGTGCCAGCAGCCGTAACATGTTGAACACCCTCTACAATGAGCAGTTCTTC
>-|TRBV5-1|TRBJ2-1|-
CASSLDPDLSSYNEQFF
TGCGCCAGCAGCTTGGATCCGGACTTAAGCTCCTACAATGAGCAGTTCTTC
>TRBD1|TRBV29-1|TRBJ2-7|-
CSAWGQRSYEQYF
TGCAGCGCCTGGGGACAGCGGTCCTACGAGCAGTACTTC
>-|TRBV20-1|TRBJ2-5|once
CSARVGGHREQYF
TGCAGTGCTAGAGTGGGGGGTCATAGAGAGCAGTACTTC
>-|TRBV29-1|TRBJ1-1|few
CSVEVVSNTEAFF
TGCAGCGTTGAAGTGGTCTCGAACACTGAAGCTTTCTTT
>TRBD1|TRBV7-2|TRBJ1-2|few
CASSPETGGYGYTF
TGTGCCAGCAGCCCTGAGACAGGGGGCTATGGCTACACCTTC
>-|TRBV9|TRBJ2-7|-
CASSVEGSSYEQYF
TGTGCCAGCAGCGTAGAGGGCAGCTCCTACGAGCAGTACTTC
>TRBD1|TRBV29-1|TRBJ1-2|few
CSVEGEDRGRYGYTF
TGCAGCGTTGAGGGGGAGGACAGGGGCCGTTATGGCTACACCTTC
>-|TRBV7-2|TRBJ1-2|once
CASSLRSVKNYGYTF
TGTGCCAGCAGCTTAAGGTCCGTCAAAAACTATGGCTACACCTTC
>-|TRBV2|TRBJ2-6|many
CASSERSGANVLTF
TGTGCCAGCAGTGAACGCTCTGGGGCCAACGTCCTGACTTTC
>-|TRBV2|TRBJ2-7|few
CASSESRDYEQYF
TGTGCCAGCAGCGAATCCCGGGACTACGAGCAGTACTTC
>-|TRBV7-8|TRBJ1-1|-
CASLAKQNTEAFF
TGTGCCAGCTTGGCTAAACAGAACACTGAAGCTTTCTTT
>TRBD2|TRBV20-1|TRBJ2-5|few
CSAGRLAGAGEQYF
TGCAGTGCTGGCCGACTAGCGGGAGCGGGGGAGCAGTACTTC
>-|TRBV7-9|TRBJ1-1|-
CASSLVLGANTEAFF
TGTGCCAGCAGCTTAGTTCTGGGGGCAAACACTGAAGCTTTCTTT
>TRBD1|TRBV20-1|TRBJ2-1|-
CSARQGMGYNEQFF
TGCAGTGCCCGACAGGGTATGGGGTACAATGAGCAGTTCTTC
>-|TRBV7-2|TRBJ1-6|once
CATTRAATSDSPLHF
TGTGCCACCACAAGGGCGGCCACCAGCGATTCACCCCTCCACTTT
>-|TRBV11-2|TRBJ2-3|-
CASSLEPSARTDTQYF
TGTGCCAGCAGCTTAGAACCTAGCGCACGCACAGATACGCAGTATTTT
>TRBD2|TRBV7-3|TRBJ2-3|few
CASSPSSGSTDTQYF
TGTGCCAGCAGTCCCTCTAGCGGGAGTACAGATACGCAGTATTTT
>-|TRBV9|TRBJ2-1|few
CASSVTGLADEQFF
TGTGCCAGCAGCGTAACAGGGTTGGCCGATGAGCAGTTTTTC
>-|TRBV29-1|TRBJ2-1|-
CSVEGRVYNEQCF
TGCAGCGTTGAAGGCAGGGTCTACAATGAGCAGTGCTTC
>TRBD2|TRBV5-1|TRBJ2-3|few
CASSMLAGGPDTQYF
TGCGCCAGCAGCATGCTAGCGGGGGGGCCGGATACGCAGTATTTT
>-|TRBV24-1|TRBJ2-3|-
CATSDSQGGGGGPSTDTQYF
TGTGCCACCAGTGATTCCCAGGGGGGTGGCGGGGGGCCAAGCACAGATACGCAGTATTTT
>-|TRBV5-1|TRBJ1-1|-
CASSEGVGVAFF
TGCGCCAGCAGCGAGGGGGTAGGGGTAGCTTTCTTT
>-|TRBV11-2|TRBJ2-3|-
CASSLRKASARITDTQYF
TGTGCCAGCAGCCTCCGAAAGGCGTCCGCCCGAATCACAGATACGCAGTATTTT
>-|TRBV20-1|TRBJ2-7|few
CSARVLGDEQYF
TGCAGTGCTAGGGTCCTCGGCGACGAGCAGTACTTC